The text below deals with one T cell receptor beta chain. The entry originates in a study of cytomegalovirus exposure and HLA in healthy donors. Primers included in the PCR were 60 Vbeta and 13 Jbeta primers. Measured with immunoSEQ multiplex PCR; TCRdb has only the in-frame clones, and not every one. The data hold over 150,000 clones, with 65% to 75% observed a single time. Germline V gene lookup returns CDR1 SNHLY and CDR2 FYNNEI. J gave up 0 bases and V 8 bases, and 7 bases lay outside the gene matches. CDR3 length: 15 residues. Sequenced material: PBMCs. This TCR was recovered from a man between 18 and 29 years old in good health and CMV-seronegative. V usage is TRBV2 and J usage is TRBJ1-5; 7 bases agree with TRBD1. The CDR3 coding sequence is TGTGCCAGCCGATGGGACAGACATAGCAATCAGCCCCAGCATTTT. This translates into CASRWDRHSNQPQHF.